The 8 T cell receptor beta chains below all came from one sample that was sequenced in a study of CD8 T cells in ankylosing spondylitis. TCRdb analysed the 5' RACE reads with MiXCR anew, one entry per CDR3 protein. Of under 250,000 distinct CDR3 sequences in the sample, roughly 32% were seen once. Sequenced sample: blood, either unsorted or a sorted T cell fraction (not recorded which). The receptor source for this set is a male donor with ankylosing spondylitis or in good health (not recorded which).

The chain has TRBV20-1 and TRBJ2-2; 9 bases agree with TRBD2. After removal of 5 bases from V and 7 bases from J, the junction contained 8 bases not matched to a gene. The germline gives CDR1 DFQATT, CDR2 SNEGSKA (reference sequence). The CDR3 sequence is 14 residues long. The CDR3 DNA is TGCAGTGCTCGGGCGGGGGGGAAACTCGGGGAGCTGTTTTTT. Amino acids: CSARAGGKLGELFF.

This chain joins TRBV29-1 and TRBJ2-3, with D uncertain. Trimming took 4 bases from V and 2 from J, leaving 13 bases between them. The CDR3 is 14 residues long. Germline V CDR1 and CDR2: SQVTM, ANQGSEA. DNA for the CDR3: TGCAGCGTTGCCCCTCGCTTGAACACAGATACGCAGTATTTT. Translating it yields CSVAPRLNTDTQYF.

This rearrangement joins TRBV12-3 or TRBV12-4 to TRBJ1-1; D ambiguous. V lost 1 base and J 8 bases, leaving 11 bases between the germline ends. This CDR3 contains 13 residues. The CDR3 coding sequence is TGTGCCAGCAGTTTAGGGGCGCGTACAGAAGCTTTCTTT. It specifies CASSLGARTEAFF.

This clonotype was recorded at least ten times. The V gene is TRBV20-1, the J gene TRBJ2-2; a possible D gene is TRBD2 (5 bases). The CDR3 totals 12 residues. CDR1 DFQATT and CDR2 SNEGSKA come from the germline V gene (reference sequence). With 6 bases removed from V and 7 bases from J, the gap between germline ends came to 12 bases. The CDR3 region has the DNA TGCAGTGCCCCGGGGTTTGGCGGGGAGCTGTTTTTT. Amino acids: CSAPGFGGELFF.

The chain has TRBV9 and TRBJ1-2; 8 nucleotides align to TRBD1. The V gene end was trimmed by 4 bases and the J gene end by 2 bases; junction bases not matched to a gene: 7. The CDR3 consists of 15 residues. From germline, CDR1 is SGDLS and CDR2 YYNGEE. In DNA, the CDR3 is TGTGCCAGCAGCACCCGAGACAGGGGCAACTATGGCTACACCTTC. Amino acids: CASSTRDRGNYGYTF.

This clonotype was seen a few times. The V call is TRBV20-1, the J call TRBJ1-5, with D hard to call. This CDR3 has 14 amino acids. Per the germline V gene, CDR1 is DFQATT and CDR2 is SNEGSKA (reference sequence). Trimming cost V 6 bases and J 0 bases, with 12 bases left between them. CDR3 DNA sequence: TGCAGTGCCCCGGGGAGATATAGCAATCAGCCCCAGCATTTT. This translates into CSAPGRYSNQPQHF.

CDR3 nucleotides: TGTGCCAGCAGCTTGGCCGGGGGGGGACTAGCGGGGGATACGCAGTATTTT. This sequence encodes CASSLAGGGLAGDTQYF. This chain uses TRBV5-5 with TRBJ2-3; 13 bases align to TRBD2. In germline, CDR1 is SGHKS, CDR2 YYEKEE (reference sequence). CDR3 size: 17 residues. The V gene end was trimmed by 0 bases and the J gene end by 6 bases; junction bases not matched to a gene: 7.

This chain uses TRBV27 with TRBJ1-5; no reliable D call. V was cut by 5 bases and J by 15 bases, with 11 bases left in between. This CDR3 region has 10 residues. Germline values: CDR1 MNHEY, CDR2 SMNVEV (reference sequence). This chain's CDR3 is CASSRVPWHF. The CDR3 DNA reads as TGTGCCAGCAGTCGGGTCCCCTGGCATTTT.